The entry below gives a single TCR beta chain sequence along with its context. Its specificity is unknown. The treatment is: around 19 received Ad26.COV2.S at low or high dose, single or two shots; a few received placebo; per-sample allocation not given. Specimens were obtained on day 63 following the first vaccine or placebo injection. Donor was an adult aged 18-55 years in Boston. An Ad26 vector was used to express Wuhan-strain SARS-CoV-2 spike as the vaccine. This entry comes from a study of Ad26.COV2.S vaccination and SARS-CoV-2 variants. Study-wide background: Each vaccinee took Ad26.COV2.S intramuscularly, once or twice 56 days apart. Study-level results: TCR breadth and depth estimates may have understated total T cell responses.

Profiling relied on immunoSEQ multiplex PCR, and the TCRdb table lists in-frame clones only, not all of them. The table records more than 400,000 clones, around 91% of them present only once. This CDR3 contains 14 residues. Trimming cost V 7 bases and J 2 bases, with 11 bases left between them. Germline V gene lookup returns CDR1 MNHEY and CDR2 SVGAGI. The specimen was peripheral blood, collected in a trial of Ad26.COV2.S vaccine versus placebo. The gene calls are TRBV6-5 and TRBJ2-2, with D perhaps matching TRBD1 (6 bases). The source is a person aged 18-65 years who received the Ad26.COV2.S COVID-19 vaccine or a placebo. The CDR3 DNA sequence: TGTGCCAGCAAAGGGACAATAAACACCGGGGAGCTGTTTTTT. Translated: CASKGTINTGELFF.